This T cell receptor (beta chain) was sequenced in a study of T cells in Graves' hyperthyroidism and ophthalmopathy. Whole-study results and caveats: A model of 13 V-J pairs discriminated ophthalmopathy from stable hyperthyroidism.

Trimming left V 7 bases short and J 8 bases short, with 17 bases between. Germline-derived CDR1 and CDR2 are SNHLY and FYNNEI. CDR3 length equals 14 residues. Those with hyperthyroidism were 18 to 65 years old, newly diagnosed, and ill for under 2 months. On the basis of clinical symptoms, serum thyroxine and TRAb, thyroid ultrasound and orbital computed tomography, diagnoses were made. Using RNA transcripts as the source, TCR beta CDR3 regions were amplified. Primed by the HTBI set, a first-round RT-PCR was run on the TCR CDR3. MiXCR was run by TCRdb on the multiplex PCR reads, yielding one entry per CDR3 protein. The sample has a few hundred thousand distinct CDR3 sequences; under 60% are singletons. A word on this clonotype: Its antigen is not identified.

The origin of this receptor is a young woman with Graves' hyperthyroidism. The gene calls are TRBV2 and TRBJ1-4, with D unresolved. The sample was peripheral blood or thyroid tissue (not recorded which). CDR3: CASTSGKLKEKLFF. CDR3 DNA sequence: TGTGCCAGCACTTCCGGGAAATTGAAGGAAAAACTGTTTTTT.